The 10 T cell receptor beta chains below all came from one sample that was sequenced in a study of OX40 agonist ivuxolimab in advanced cancers. Assay: immunoSEQ multiplex PCR; the TCRdb copy retains only in-frame clones and omits some. The sample yields over 45,000 clones, about 83% seen once. The sample consisted of CD4+ or CD8+ T cells sorted from blood, taken in a trial of the OX40 agonist ivuxolimab. The receptors here all came from an adult with an advanced solid tumor such as melanoma, head and neck, liver or kidney cancer.

The genes are TRBV5-1 and TRBJ2-7, with D possibly TRBD1 on 5 matching bases. Germline CDR1 is SGHRS and CDR2 is YFSETQ. This CDR3 has 13 residues. V lost 0 bases to trimming and J lost 6 bases, with 10 bases between them. In DNA form, the CDR3 reads TGCGCCAGCAGCTTGGGACAGCCGACCGAGCAGTACTTC. As protein: CASSLGQPTEQYF.

The chain is built from TRBV4-1 and TRBJ2-2; D tentatively fits TRBD1 or TRBD2 (6 bases each). The germline gives CDR1 MGHRA, CDR2 YSYEKL. The CDR3 is made up of 19 amino acids. V was clipped by 1 base and J by 2 bases, with 20 bases between them. Here the CDR3 reads CASSQGGWGAGPNTGELFF. The CDR3 nucleotides are TGCGCCAGCAGCCAAGGGGGTTGGGGGGCAGGACCTAACACCGGGGAGCTGTTTTTT.

The CDR3, as DNA: TGTGCCAGCAGTGAATCCGGGACAGGGGGCAAAGATACGCAGTATTTT. It yields the protein CASSESGTGGKDTQYF. The chain is built from TRBV6-1 and TRBJ2-3; 12 bases align to TRBD1. The V and J ends lost 2 bases and 5 bases, in that order; junction bases with no gene match: 5. CDR3 length: 16 residues. From germline, CDR1 is MNHNS and CDR2 SASEGT.

This clone has a single count. The gene calls are TRBV19 and TRBJ1-2; 12 nucleotides align to TRBD1. Germline V gives CDR1 LNHDA, CDR2 SQIVND (reference sequence). The trim removed 5 bases at V and 13 bases at J, leaving 14 bases unmatched. The CDR3 sequence is 15 residues long. The CDR3 bases are TGTGCCAGTAGTTTTACCGGGACAGGGGGCGCGAATCCCACCTTC. Translating it yields CASSFTGTGGANPTF. The entire variable domain, with the rest obtained from reference TRBV19 and TRBJ1-2, is as follows: DGGITQSPKYLFRKEGQNVTLSCEQNLNHDAMYWYRQDPGQGLRLIYYSQIVNDFQKGDIAEGYSVSREKKESFPLTVTSAQKNPTAFYLCASSFTGTGGANPTFGSGTRLTVV.

V and J are TRBV21-1 and TRBJ2-2; the D segment call TRBD1 is taken from the table without a DNA check. TRBV21-1 is a pseudogene. The CDR3 loop spans 19 amino acids. CDR3: CASSALFPGQGFLVGELFF. The CDR3 nucleotides are TGTGCCAGCAGCGCCCTCTTCCCGGGACAGGGGTTTTTGGTCGGGGAGCTGTTTTTT.

This clone appeared once. The rearrangement joins TRBV6-6 to TRBJ1-1, with D perhaps matching TRBD1 (5 bases). From germline, CDR1 is MNHNY and CDR2 SVGAGI (reference sequence). V gave up 7 bases and J gave up 13 bases, with 22 bases separating them. The CDR3 consists of 13 residues. The CDR3 spells CASTSLGGVGGFF. The CDR3 nucleotides are TGTGCCAGCACCTCCTTAGGAGGGGTTGGAGGTTTCTTT.

The chain is built from TRBV14 and TRBJ1-4, with a weak D call TRBD1 (6 bases). CDR1 and CDR2 from the germline V gene are SGHDN and FVKESK. CDR3 size: 16 residues. The V end lost 4 bases, the J end lost 0 bases, and 12 bases lay between the germline ends. The CDR3 is CASSPGGGPTNEKLFF. CDR3 DNA sequence: TGTGCCAGCAGCCCCGGCGGGGGGCCAACTAATGAAAAACTGTTTTTT.

A word on this clone: Compared with germline, one end of the junction differs, possibly owing to a read error. V gene TRBV6-1 combines with J gene TRBJ1-4; 7 bases map to TRBD1. CDR1 and CDR2 from the germline V gene are MNHNS and SASEGT. The CDR3 has 14 amino acids. CDR3 bases: TGTGCCGGCAGTAGACAGGGACGAAATGAAAAACTGTTTTTT. Translation: CAGSRQGRNEKLFF.

This chain uses TRBV7-2 with TRBJ1-4; D gene ambiguous. Germline CDR1 and CDR2: SGHTA and FQGNSA. This CDR3 has 15 amino acids. The V end was cut by 1 base, the J end by 5 bases, with 11 bases between. The CDR3 nucleotides read TGTGCCAGCAGCTTAGTGGGCTATCTAAATGAAAAACTGTTTTTT. Its translation: CASSLVGYLNEKLFF. The variable domain in full, with the rest retrieved from reference TRBV7-2 and TRBJ1-4, is GAGVSQSPSNKVTEKGKDVELRCDPISGHTALYWYRQSLGQGLEFLIYFQGNSAPDKSGLPSDRFSAERTGGSVSTLTIQRTQQEDSAVYLCASSLVGYLNEKLFFGSGTQLSVL.

By proportion, this clone is medium-sized (0.01 to 0.1%). This chain links TRBV11-2 with TRBJ1-6; D remains unclear. V shed 0 bases and J shed 10 bases, with 16 bases lying between them. The CDR3 extends over 16 amino acids. Per germline, CDR1 SGHAT and CDR2 FQNNGV. Here the CDR3 reads CASSLDQLAVRSPLHF. DNA of the CDR3: TGTGCCAGCAGCTTAGATCAACTGGCTGTGAGGTCACCCCTCCACTTT.